This is a list of T cell receptor beta chains from one sample in a study of T cells in Graves' hyperthyroidism and ophthalmopathy. TCRdb re-analysed the multiplex PCR reads in MiXCR, keeping a single row per CDR3 protein. The sample holds hundreds of thousands of distinct CDR3 sequences, roughly 20% seen once. The source material was blood. These receptor sequences come from a man aged 25 to 40 with Graves' ophthalmopathy. Each CDR3 is given without its conserved first and last residue. Each record gives: V gene, J gene, CDR3 protein.

v_gene: TRBV27; j_gene: TRBJ1-1; CDR3aa: ASSLLGVNTEAF
v_gene: TRBV28; j_gene: TRBJ2-6; CDR3aa: ASSLPGAGANVLT
v_gene: TRBV6-4; j_gene: TRBJ1-2; CDR3aa: ASRRGLDYGYT
v_gene: TRBV6-1; j_gene: TRBJ1-6; CDR3aa: ASSEGPTGVNSPLH
v_gene: TRBV20-1; j_gene: TRBJ2-3; CDR3aa: SAVRLAGEGADTQY
v_gene: TRBV11-2; j_gene: TRBJ1-1; CDR3aa: ASSPMLNTEAF
v_gene: TRBV12-3/TRBV12-4; j_gene: TRBJ2-7; CDR3aa: ASSPVGEGGQNEQY
v_gene: TRBV29-1; j_gene: TRBJ2-3; CDR3aa: SVGPGQVPLTDTQY
v_gene: TRBV13; j_gene: TRBJ2-1; CDR3aa: ASSDGTSEDEQF
v_gene: TRBV12-3/TRBV12-4; j_gene: TRBJ1-5; CDR3aa: ASSWQGVSNQPQH
v_gene: TRBV5-1; j_gene: TRBJ1-6; CDR3aa: ASSSRGGLNSPLH
v_gene: TRBV5-1; j_gene: TRBJ1-3; CDR3aa: ASSLGDPTLSGNTIY
v_gene: TRBV9; j_gene: TRBJ2-7; CDR3aa: ASSVGVGNSYEQY
v_gene: TRBV30; j_gene: TRBJ1-5; CDR3aa: AWSVDAQPQH
v_gene: TRBV27; j_gene: TRBJ1-2; CDR3aa: ASRTTGFSGYT
v_gene: TRBV30; j_gene: TRBJ2-5; CDR3aa: AWSRSGETQY
v_gene: TRBV29-1; j_gene: TRBJ2-3; CDR3aa: SAPGYTDTQY
v_gene: TRBV11-3; j_gene: TRBJ2-5; CDR3aa: ASSLGVLAGNQETQY
v_gene: TRBV27; j_gene: TRBJ2-1; CDR3aa: ASSLFGTSGPNEQF
v_gene: TRBV18; j_gene: TRBJ2-1; CDR3aa: ASHRADEPYNEQF
v_gene: TRBV5-8; j_gene: TRBJ1-5; CDR3aa: ASSQRGSNYQPQH
v_gene: TRBV28; j_gene: TRBJ1-2; CDR3aa: ASTTKGGGNYGYT
v_gene: TRBV28; j_gene: TRBJ2-5; CDR3aa: ASSTLTGTQY
v_gene: TRBV5-1; j_gene: TRBJ2-5; CDR3aa: ASSSEGSGETQY
v_gene: TRBV29-1; j_gene: TRBJ1-2; CDR3aa: SVALGNSYT
v_gene: TRBV2; j_gene: TRBJ2-3; CDR3aa: ASPGSGRVGDTQY
v_gene: TRBV28; j_gene: TRBJ1-5; CDR3aa: ASSPAGAYNQPQH